This T cell receptor beta chain is drawn from a study of blood T cells in healthy people across ages. Study results and caveats: For the donors, CMV status was unknown and possibly confounded expanded clonotype changes.

Combining a sample-barcoded 5' primer with a J-beta primer mix, a second PCR ran for 7 to 11 cycles. TCRdb called the 5' RACE reads again in MiXCR, with one record for every CDR3 protein. Altogether about 800,000 distinct CDR3 sequences are present, 20% to 25% being singletons, with the ten largest covering approximately 3.7%. In germline, CDR1 is DFQATT, CDR2 SNEGSKA (reference sequence). The V gene lost 0 bases and the J gene lost 5 bases, with 8 bases spanning the gap. The CDR3 runs to 13 residues. Note on this clonotype: Antigen unknown.

These data also formed part of another study, on T cells of mothers and their children.

The rearrangement uses TRBV20-1 and TRBJ2-4, with a weak D call TRBD1 (5 bases). The sequencing input was blood. This receptor was taken from a boy younger than 18 in good health. CDR3 residues: CSAREVTENIQYF. The DNA of the CDR3 is TGCAGTGCTAGAGAGGTGACAGAAAACATTCAGTACTTC.